The present T cell receptor beta chain was sequenced within a study of T cell responses to AZD1222 COVID-19 vaccine. Repertoires were generated with immunoSEQ multiplex PCR, while TCRdb's copy carries only in-frame clones and drops some. Of more than 140,000 clones listed, approximately 90% were seen once; the top ten hold about 4.6%. The CDR3 totals 12 residues. Trimming cost V 0 bases and J 3 bases, with 0 bases left between them. The V gene's germline CDR1 is MNHEY and CDR2 SVGAGI. The sequencing used peripheral blood, collected on day 0 of AZD1222 vaccination. This TCR was recovered from an adult in good health. The chain is built from TRBV6-5 and TRBJ1-3; no definite D call. CDR3 in DNA: TGTGCCAGCAGTTACTCTGGAAACACCATATATTTT. Translated, it gives CASSYSGNTIYF.